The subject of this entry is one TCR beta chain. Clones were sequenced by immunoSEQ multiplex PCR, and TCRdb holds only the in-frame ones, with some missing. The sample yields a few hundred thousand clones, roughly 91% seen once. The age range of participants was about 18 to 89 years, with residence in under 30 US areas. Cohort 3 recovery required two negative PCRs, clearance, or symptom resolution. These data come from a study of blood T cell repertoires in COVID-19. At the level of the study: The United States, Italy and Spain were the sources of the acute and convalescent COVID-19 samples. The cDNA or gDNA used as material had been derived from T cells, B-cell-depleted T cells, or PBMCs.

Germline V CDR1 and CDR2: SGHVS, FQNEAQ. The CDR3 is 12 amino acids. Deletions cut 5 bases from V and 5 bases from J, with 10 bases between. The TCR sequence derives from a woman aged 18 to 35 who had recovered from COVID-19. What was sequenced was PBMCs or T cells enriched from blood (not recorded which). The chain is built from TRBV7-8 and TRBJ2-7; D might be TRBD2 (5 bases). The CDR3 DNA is TGTGCCAGCAGCCCCACGGGGAACGAGCAGTACTTC. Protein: CASSPTGNEQYF.